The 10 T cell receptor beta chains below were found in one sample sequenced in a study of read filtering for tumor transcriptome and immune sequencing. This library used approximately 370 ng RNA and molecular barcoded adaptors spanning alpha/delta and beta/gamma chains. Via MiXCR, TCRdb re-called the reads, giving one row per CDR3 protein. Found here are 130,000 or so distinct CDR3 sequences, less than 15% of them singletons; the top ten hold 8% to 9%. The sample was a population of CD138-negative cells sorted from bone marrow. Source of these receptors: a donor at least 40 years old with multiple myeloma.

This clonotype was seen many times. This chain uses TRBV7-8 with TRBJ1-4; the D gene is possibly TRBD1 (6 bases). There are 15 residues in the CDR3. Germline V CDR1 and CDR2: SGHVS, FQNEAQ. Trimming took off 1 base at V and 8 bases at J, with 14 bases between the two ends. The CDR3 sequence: CASSLDRAGGEKLFF. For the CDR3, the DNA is TGTGCCAGCAGCTTAGACAGGGCTGGTGGGGAAAAACTGTTTTTT.

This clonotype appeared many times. CDR3 loop: CSARVAGVDEQFF. The CDR3 DNA reads TGCAGTGCTAGAGTGGCGGGAGTTGATGAGCAGTTCTTC. V usage is TRBV20-1 and J usage is TRBJ2-1, with 7 nucleotides matching TRBD2. The V segment lost 1 base and the J segment 8 bases; nucleotides outside the gene matches: 5. The germline V gene has CDR1 DFQATT and CDR2 SNEGSKA (reference sequence). The CDR3 spans 13 residues.

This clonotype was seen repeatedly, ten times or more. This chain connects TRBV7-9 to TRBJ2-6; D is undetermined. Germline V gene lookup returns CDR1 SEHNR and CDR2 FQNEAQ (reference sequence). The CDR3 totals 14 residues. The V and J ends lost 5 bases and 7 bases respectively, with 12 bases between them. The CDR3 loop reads CASSPAAEANVLTF. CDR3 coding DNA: TGTGCCAGCAGCCCCGCAGCTGAAGCCAACGTCCTGACTTTC. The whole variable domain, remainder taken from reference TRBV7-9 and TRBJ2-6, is DTGVSQNPRHKITKRGQNVTFRCDPISEHNRLYWYRQTLGQGPEFLTYFQNEAQLEKSRLLSDRFSAERPKGSFSTLEIQRTEQGDSAMYLCASSPAAEANVLTFGAGSRLTVL.

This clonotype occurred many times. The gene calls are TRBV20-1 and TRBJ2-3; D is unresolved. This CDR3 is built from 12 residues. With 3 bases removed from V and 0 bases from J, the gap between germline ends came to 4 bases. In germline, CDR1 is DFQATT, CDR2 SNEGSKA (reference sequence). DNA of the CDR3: TGCAGTGCTAGCGGGAGCACAGATACGCAGTATTTT. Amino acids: CSASGSTDTQYF.

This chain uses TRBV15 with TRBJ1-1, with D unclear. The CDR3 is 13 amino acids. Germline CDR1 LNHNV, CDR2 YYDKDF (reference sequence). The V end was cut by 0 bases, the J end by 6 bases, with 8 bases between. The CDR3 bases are TGTGCCACCAGCAGAGATAGGGTACCTGAAGCTTTCTTT. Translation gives CATSRDRVPEAFF. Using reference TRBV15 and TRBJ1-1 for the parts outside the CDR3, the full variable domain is DAMVIQNPRYQVTQFGKPVTLSCSQTLNHNVMYWYQQKSSQAPKLLFHYYDKDFNNEADTPDNFQSRRPNTSFCFLDIRSPGLGDTAMYLCATSRDRVPEAFFGQGTRLTVV.

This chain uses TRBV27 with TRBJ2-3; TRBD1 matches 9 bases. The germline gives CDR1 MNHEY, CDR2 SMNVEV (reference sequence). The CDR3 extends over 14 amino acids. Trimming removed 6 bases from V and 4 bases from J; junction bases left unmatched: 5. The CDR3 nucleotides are TGTGCCAGCAGAGGGGACAGGGTGGCAGATACGCAGTATTTT. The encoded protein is CASRGDRVADTQYF.

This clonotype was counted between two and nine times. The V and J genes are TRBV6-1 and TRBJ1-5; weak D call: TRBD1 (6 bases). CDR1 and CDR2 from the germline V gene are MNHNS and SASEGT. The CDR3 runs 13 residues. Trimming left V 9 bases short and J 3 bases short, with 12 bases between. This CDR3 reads CARGGGYNQPQHF. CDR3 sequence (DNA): TGTGCCAGGGGGGGCGGCTACAATCAGCCCCAGCATTTT.

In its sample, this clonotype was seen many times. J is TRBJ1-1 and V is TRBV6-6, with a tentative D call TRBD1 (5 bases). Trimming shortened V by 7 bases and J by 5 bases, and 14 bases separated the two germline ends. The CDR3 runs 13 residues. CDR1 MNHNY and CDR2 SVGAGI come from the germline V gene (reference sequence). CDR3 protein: CASTHWGGTEAFF. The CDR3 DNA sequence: TGTGCCAGCACTCATTGGGGGGGAACTGAAGCTTTCTTT.

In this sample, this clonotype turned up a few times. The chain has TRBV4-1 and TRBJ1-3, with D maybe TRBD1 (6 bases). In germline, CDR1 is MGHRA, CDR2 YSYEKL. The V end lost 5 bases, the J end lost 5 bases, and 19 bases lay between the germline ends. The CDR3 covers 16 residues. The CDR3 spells CASSETPGTTRNTIYF. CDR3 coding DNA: TGCGCCAGCAGCGAGACCCCCGGGACAACTAGAAACACCATATATTTT.

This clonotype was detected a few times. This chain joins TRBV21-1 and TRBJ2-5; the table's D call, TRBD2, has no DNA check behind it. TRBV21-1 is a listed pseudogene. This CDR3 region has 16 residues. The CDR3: CASSKVGGFGPETQYF. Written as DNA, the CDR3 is TGTGCCAGCAGCAAAGTTGGTGGATTCGGGCCTGAGACCCAGTACTTC.